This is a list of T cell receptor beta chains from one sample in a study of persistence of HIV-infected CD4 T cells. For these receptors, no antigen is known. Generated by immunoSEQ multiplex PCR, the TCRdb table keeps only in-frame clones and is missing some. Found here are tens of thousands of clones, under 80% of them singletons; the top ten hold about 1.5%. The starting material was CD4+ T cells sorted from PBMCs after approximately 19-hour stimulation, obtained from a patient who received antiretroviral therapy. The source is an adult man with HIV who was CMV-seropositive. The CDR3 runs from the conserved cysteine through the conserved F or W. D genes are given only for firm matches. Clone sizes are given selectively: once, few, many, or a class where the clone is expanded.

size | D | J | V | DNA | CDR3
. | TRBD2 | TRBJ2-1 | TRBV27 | TGTGCCAGCGGCCCCCCGCGGGGGGCCAGCTCCTACAATGAGCAGTTCTTC | CASGPPRGASSYNEQFF
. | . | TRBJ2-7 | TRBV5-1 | TGCGCCAGCACCCATCGACCTGGGGACGAGCAGTACTTC | CASTHRPGDEQYF
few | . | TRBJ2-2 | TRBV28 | TGTGCCAGCCCAAACAGGAACACCGGGGAGCTGTTTTTT | CASPNRNTGELFF
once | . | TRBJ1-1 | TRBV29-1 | TGCAGCGCCGAAGGTTTGAGCACTGAAGCTTTCTTT | CSAEGLSTEAFF
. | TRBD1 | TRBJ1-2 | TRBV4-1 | TGCGCCAGCAGCCAGGGGACAGGCATAAACTATGGCTACACCTTC | CASSQGTGINYGYTF
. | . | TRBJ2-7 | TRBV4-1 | TGCGCCAGCAGCCAAGATATGGGGAAGCAGTACTTC | CASSQDMGKQYF
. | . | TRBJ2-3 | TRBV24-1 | TGTGCCACCAGTGATTTTGGGAAGGTAACTAGCACAGATACGCAGTATTTT | CATSDFGKVTSTDTQYF
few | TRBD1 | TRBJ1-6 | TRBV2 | TGTGCCGGCCGGGACAGGGTTTCACCCCTCCACTTT | CAGRDRVSPLHF
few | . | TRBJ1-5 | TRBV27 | TGTGCCAGCAGTTTGGGGCAGAGCTATCAGCCCCAGCATTTT | CASSLGQSYQPQHF
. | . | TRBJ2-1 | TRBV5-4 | TGTGCCAGCAGCTTGGCCGGAGGATTTTACAATGAGCAGTTCTTC | CASSLAGGFYNEQFF
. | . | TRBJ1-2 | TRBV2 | TGTGCCAGCAACCTGGGAGCTAACTATGGCTACACCTTC | CASNLGANYGYTF
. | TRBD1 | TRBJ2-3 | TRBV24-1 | TGTGCCACCAGTGATCGCACAGGGGGCTTCACAGATACGCAGTATTTT | CATSDRTGGFTDTQYF
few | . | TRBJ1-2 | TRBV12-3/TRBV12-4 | TGTGCCAGCAGCCCTCAGGGAAGGGGCTACACCTTC | CASSPQGRGYTF
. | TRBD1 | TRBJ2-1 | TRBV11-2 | TGTGCCAGCAGCTTAGTGACAGGGTACCCCAATGAGCAGTTCTTC | CASSLVTGYPNEQFF
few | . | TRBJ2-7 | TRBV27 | TGTGCCAGCACCAAGAACACCGGGGCCAAAACCTACGAGCAGTACTTC | CASTKNTGAKTYEQYF
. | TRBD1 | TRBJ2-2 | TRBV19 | TGTGCCAGTACCCCACGACAGGGGAGGAACGGGGAGCTGTTTTTT | CASTPRQGRNGELFF
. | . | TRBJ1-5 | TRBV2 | TGTGCCAGCAGGCAGGTTAGCAATCAGCCCCAGCATTTT | CASRQVSNQPQHF
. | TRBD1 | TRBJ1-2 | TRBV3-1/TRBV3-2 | TGTGCCAGCAGCCGGGGACAGGGCGTAACCTTC | CASSRGQGVTF
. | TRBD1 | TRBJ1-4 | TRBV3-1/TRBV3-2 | TGTGCCAGCAGCCAAGGAAGATTTGGGACAGGAAGGGAAAAACTGTTTTTT | CASSQGRFGTGREKLFF
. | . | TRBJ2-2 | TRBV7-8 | TGTGCCAGCAGCTTAGCGGACACCGGGGAGCTGTTTTTT | CASSLADTGELFF
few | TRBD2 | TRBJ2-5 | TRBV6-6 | TGTGCCAGCCTCGGGAGGATTCATCAAGAGACCCAGTACTTC | CASLGRIHQETQYF
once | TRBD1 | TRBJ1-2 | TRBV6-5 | TGTGCCAGCAGTTTGGACAGGGGGGTCGGTGGCTACACCTTC | CASSLDRGVGGYTF
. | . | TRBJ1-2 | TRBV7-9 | TGTGCCAGCAGCTTTCGGAGTTTTCCACCTTATGGCTACACCTTC | CASSFRSFPPYGYTF
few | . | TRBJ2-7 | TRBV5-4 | TGTGCCAGCAGCCAAGACAGGAGTAGCCGCTACGAGCAGTACTTC | CASSQDRSSRYEQYF
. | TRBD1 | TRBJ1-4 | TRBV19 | TGTGCCAGTAGTCTTCAGGGGGCAGGAACTAATGAAAAACTGTTTTTT | CASSLQGAGTNEKLFF
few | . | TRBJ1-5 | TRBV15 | TGTGCCACCAGCAGACAGGGTCTTAGCAATCAGCCCCAGCATTTT | CATSRQGLSNQPQHF
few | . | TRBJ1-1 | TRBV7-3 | TGTGCCAGCAAACTAAGTCCGGTGGACACTGAAGCTTTCTTT | CASKLSPVDTEAFF
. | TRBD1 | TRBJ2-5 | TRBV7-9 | TGTGCCAGCAGCTTAGATGGACAGGGGGGGACCCAGTACTTC | CASSLDGQGGTQYF
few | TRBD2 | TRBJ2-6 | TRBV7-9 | TGTTCGGTCGGGGGGGCCACTGGGGCCAACGTCCTGACTTTC | CSVGGATGANVLTF
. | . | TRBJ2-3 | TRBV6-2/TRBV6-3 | TGTGCCAGCAGCGTGACACCTCGTAGCACAGATACGCAGTATTTT | CASSVTPRSTDTQYF
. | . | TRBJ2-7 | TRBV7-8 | TGTGCCAGCAGCTTCGTAGTGTCCTACGAGCAGTACTTC | CASSFVVSYEQYF
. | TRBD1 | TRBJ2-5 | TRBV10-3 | TGTGCCATCCGGCGACAGGGGCCAGCGGAGACCCAGTACTTC | CAIRRQGPAETQYF
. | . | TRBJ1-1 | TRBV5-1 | TGCGCCAGCAGCTTGGAGGGGAACACTGAAGCTTTCTTT | CASSLEGNTEAFF
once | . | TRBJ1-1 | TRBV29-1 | TGCAGCGTGACAGGCTACGGGACTGAAGCTTTCTTT | CSVTGYGTEAFF
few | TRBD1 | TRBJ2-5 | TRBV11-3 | TGTGCCAGCAGCTCTGGACAGGGAAACGCCCAAGAGACCCAGTACTTC | CASSSGQGNAQETQYF
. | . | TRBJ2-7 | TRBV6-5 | TGTGCCAGCAGTTTAACAGGGATCCGAGGATCCTACGAGCAGTACTTC | CASSLTGIRGSYEQYF
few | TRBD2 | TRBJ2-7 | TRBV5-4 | TGTGCCAGCAGCCTGTTGGGGGGGTCCTACGAGCAGTACTTC | CASSLLGGSYEQYF
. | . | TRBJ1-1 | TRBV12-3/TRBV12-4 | TGTGCCAGCACCCACAGGGTGACTGAAGCTTTCTTT | CASTHRVTEAFF
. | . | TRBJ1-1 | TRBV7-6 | TGTGCCAGCAGCTTAGCAGCAGGCCGCATGAACACTGAAGCTTTCTTT | CASSLAAGRMNTEAFF
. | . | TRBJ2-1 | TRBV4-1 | TGCGCCAGCAGCCCTGGGAGCGGGTACAATGAGCAGTTCTTC | CASSPGSGYNEQFF
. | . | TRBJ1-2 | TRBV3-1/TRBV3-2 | TGTGCCAGCTCCCGGGGGGGTGGTTATGGCTACACCTTC | CASSRGGGYGYTF
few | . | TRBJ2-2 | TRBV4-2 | TGTGCCAGCAGCCAAGAAGTGGGGGCAGGTTCAAACACCGGGGAGCTGTTTTTT | CASSQEVGAGSNTGELFF
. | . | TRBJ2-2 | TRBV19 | TGTGCCAGTAGTAGTAGGGGCAGGGTAATCGGGGAGCTGTTTTTT | CASSSRGRVIGELFF
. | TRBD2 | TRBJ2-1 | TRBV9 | TGTGCCAGCAGCGGACAAACGACTCTAGCGGGGAGAAATGAGCAGTTCTTC | CASSGQTTLAGRNEQFF
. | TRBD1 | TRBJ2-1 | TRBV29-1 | TGCAGCGTAGCAAAACAGGGGGCCTACAATGAGCAGTTCTTC | CSVAKQGAYNEQFF
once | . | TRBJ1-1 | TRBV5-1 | TGCGCCAGCAGCTTGGTAGGGGCGACTGAAGCTTTCTTT | CASSLVGATEAFF
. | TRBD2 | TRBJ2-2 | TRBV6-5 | TGTGCCAGCAGTTCGGCGGGGGTTCGTACCGGGGAGCTGTTTTTT | CASSSAGVRTGELFF
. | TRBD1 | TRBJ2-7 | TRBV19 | TGTGCCAGTAGTACGCAAGGGACAGTCAGCTCCTACGAGCAGTACTTC | CASSTQGTVSSYEQYF
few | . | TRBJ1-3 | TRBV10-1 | TGCGCCAGCAGTGGGAGAAGCTCCTCGGGCGGAAACACCATATATTTT | CASSGRSSSGGNTIYF